This T cell receptor (beta chain) comes out of a study of shared clonotypes between healthy human individuals. Overall study: The plates for each donor numbered three CD4 naive, three CD4 memory, two CD8 naive and one CD8 memory.

A few counts support this clone. Antigen: not known. This CDR3 is also generated by other DNA sequences in the sample. A roughly 200 ng quantity of DNA, tens of thousands of T cell genomes, went into the sorted-subset replicate PCRs. TCRdb's table, derived via immunoSEQ multiplex PCR, lists solely in-frame clones and lacks some. The table lists some 900,000 clones, roughly 72% of them singletons. The study's findings and limits: Incomplete sequencing of sorted subsets was indicated by rarefaction despite large depth.

V lost 2 bases, J lost 4 bases, and 8 bases lay in between. This CDR3 is 14 amino acids long. Germline values: CDR1 SNHLY, CDR2 FYNNEI. This sequence originates from a man aged 18 to 29 in good health. The specimen was memory CD4+ T cells sorted from blood. Specified subset: CD45RA-negative fraction. The chain employs TRBV2 and TRBJ1-4, with a tentative D call TRBD1 (6 bases). In DNA form, the CDR3 reads TGTGCCAGCAGTGAAACAGGGTTTAATGAAAAACTGTTTTTT. This gives the protein CASSETGFNEKLFF.